The clone carrying this TCR beta chain occurred once. The data derive from a study of graft-versus-host responses after intestinal transplantation. Looked up from germline, CDR1 is GTSNPN and CDR2 is SVGIG (reference sequence). Trimming shortened V by 4 bases and J by 3 bases, and 16 bases separated the two germline ends. The CDR3 has 14 amino acids. Clones were sequenced by immunoSEQ multiplex PCR, and TCRdb holds only the in-frame ones, with some missing. Of about 25,000 clones in the sample, roughly 94% were seen once. The TCR comes from a human patient who received an intestinal transplant, so some T cells may come from the graft donor. The sequences come from PBMCs, collected 156 days after intestinal transplant. The chain carries TRBV30 and TRBJ2-7; D gene ambiguous. In DNA, the CDR3 is TGTGCCTGGACTACTGGCACGGTCTTCTACGAGCAGTACTTC. It translates to CAWTTGTVFYEQYF.